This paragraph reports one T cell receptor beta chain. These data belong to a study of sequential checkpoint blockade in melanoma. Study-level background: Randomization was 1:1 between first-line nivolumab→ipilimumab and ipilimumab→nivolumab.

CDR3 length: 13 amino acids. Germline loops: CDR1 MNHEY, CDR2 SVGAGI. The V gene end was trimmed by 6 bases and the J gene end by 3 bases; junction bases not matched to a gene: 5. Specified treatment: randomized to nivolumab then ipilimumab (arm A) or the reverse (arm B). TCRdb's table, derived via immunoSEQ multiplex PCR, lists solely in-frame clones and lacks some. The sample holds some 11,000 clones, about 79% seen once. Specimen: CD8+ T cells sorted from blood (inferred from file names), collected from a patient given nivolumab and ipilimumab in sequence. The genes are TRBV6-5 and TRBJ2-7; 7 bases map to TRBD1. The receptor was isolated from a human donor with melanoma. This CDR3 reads CASSPGQSYEQYF. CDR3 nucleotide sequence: TGTGCCAGCAGCCCGGGACAGAGCTACGAGCAGTACTTC.